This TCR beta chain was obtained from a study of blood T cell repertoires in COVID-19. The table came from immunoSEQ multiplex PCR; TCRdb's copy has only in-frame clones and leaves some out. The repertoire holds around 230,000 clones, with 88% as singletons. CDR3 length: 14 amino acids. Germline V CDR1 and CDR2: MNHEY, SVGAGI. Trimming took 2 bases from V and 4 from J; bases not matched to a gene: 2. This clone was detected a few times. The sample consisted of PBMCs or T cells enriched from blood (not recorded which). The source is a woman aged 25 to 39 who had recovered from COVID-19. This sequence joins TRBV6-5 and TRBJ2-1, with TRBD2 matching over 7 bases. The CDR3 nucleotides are TGTGCCAGCAGTTACACACTAGCGTACAATGAGCAGTTCTTC. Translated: CASSYTLAYNEQFF.